The 22 T cell receptor beta chains reported below all come from one sample, sequenced in a study of graft-versus-host responses after intestinal transplantation. Assay used: immunoSEQ multiplex PCR; TCRdb lists only in-frame clones, some missing. The sample consists of approximately 76,000 clones, around 82% of them appearing once. No antigens are known for them. Sequenced material: unstimulated CD4+ T cells sorted from spleen or lymph node cells, taken before transplant. The receptors were sampled from a human donor who was the organ donor for an intestinal transplant.

The chain links TRBV5-4 to TRBJ2-3; TRBD2 matches at 7 bases. Losses at the gene ends were 0 bases for V and 3 bases for J; bases not matched to a gene: 1. There are 14 residues in the CDR3. The germline V gene encodes CDR1 SGHNT and CDR2 YYREEE (reference sequence). The CDR3 protein is CASSLGLATDTQYF. The CDR3 DNA reads as TGTGCCAGCAGCTTGGGACTAGCTACAGATACGCAGTATTTT.

The chain is built from TRBV7-2 and TRBJ2-2; 13 bases match TRBD2. V shed 5 bases and J 2 bases; nucleotides not matched to a gene: 5. The germline V gene has CDR1 SGHTA and CDR2 FQGNSA. The CDR3 spans 17 residues. CDR3 amino acids: CASSPGLAGVNTGELFF. The CDR3 DNA reads TGTGCCAGCAGCCCAGGACTAGCGGGGGTAAACACCGGGGAGCTGTTTTTT.

The chain joins TRBV6-1 to TRBJ2-3; 11 bases align to TRBD2. The CDR3 sequence is 15 residues long. Germline V gene data show CDR1 as MNHNS and CDR2 as SASEGT. V shed 6 bases, J shed 5 bases, and the junction held 7 bases outside the gene matches. CDR3 in DNA: TGTGCCAGCAGACCTCTAGCGGGGGGTCTAGATACGCAGTATTTT. This codes for CASRPLAGGLDTQYF.

The rearrangement links TRBV9 to TRBJ2-2, with 8 bases that match TRBD2. J gave up 6 bases and V 0 bases, and 7 bases lay outside the gene matches. From germline, CDR1 is SGDLS and CDR2 YYNGEE. The CDR3 consists of 16 residues. CDR3 in DNA: TGTGCCAGCAGCGTAGAACTAGCGGTATTCTCCGGGGAGCTGTTTTTT. This sequence encodes CASSVELAVFSGELFF.

V is TRBV30 and J is TRBJ1-2; no definite D call. Germline CDR1 and CDR2: GTSNPN and SVGIG (reference sequence). The ends were cut back, 4 bases at V and 0 bases at J, with 9 bases in the middle. The CDR3 spans 13 residues. The CDR3 region is CAWTVAANYGYTF. CDR3 nucleotide sequence: TGTGCCTGGACCGTGGCTGCTAACTATGGCTACACCTTC.

The J gene is TRBJ2-5, the V gene TRBV7-6, with 8 nucleotides matching TRBD1. The germline V gene encodes CDR1 SGHVS and CDR2 FNYEAQ. V gave up 4 bases and J gave up 2 bases; unmatched junction bases: 9. The CDR3 is made up of 16 amino acids. CDR3: CASSYLTRTGQETQYF. The DNA of the CDR3 is TGTGCCAGCAGCTACCTAACCCGGACAGGGCAAGAGACCCAGTACTTC. Together with reference TRBV7-6 and TRBJ2-5, the CDR3 gives the full variable domain: GAGVSQSPRYKVTKRGQDVALRCDPISGHVSLYWYRQALGQGPEFLTYFNYEAQQDKSGLPNDRFSAERPEGSISTLTIQRTEQRDSAMYRCASSYLTRTGQETQYFGPGTRLLVL.

The V gene is TRBV28, the J gene TRBJ2-1, with 7 bases identical to TRBD2. CDR3 length: 14 residues. Germline trimming cut 3 bases from V and 7 bases from J; bases unmatched to any gene: 6. CDR1 is MDHEN and CDR2 is SYDVKM in the germline V gene. This CDR3 reads CASSFARGRNEQFF. Here the CDR3 DNA reads TGTGCCAGCAGTTTTGCGCGGGGGAGGAATGAGCAGTTCTTC.

The chain employs TRBV9 and TRBJ1-3, with 10 bases lining up with TRBD1. CDR1 and CDR2 (germline): SGDLS, YYNGEE. The CDR3 totals 16 residues. After removal of 0 bases from V and 7 bases from J, the junction contained 7 bases not matched to a gene. In nucleotides, the CDR3 is TGTGCCAGCAGCGTAGCCCCGGGACAGGGGAAGAACACCATATATTTT. Protein product: CASSVAPGQGKNTIYF.

The rearrangement joins TRBV7-8 to TRBJ2-2; 7 bases fit TRBD1. This CDR3 is built from 15 residues. Germline V gene sequence: CDR1 SGHVS, CDR2 FQNEAQ. V was pared by 8 bases and J by 4 bases, with 10 bases of the junction left unmatched. CDR3 protein: CASSRRSGGTGELFF. For the CDR3, the DNA is TGTGCCAGCTCTAGGAGGTCAGGGGGCACCGGGGAGCTGTTTTTT.

The chain uses TRBV7-6 and TRBJ2-1; 12 bases are shared with TRBD1. This CDR3 comprises 16 residues. V lost 0 bases to trimming and J lost 4 bases; unmatched junction nucleotides: 1. Per germline, CDR1 SGHVS and CDR2 FNYEAQ. The CDR3 nucleotides read TGTGCCAGCAGCTTAGCGGGACAGGGGGCTTACAATGAGCAGTTCTTC. Translating it yields CASSLAGQGAYNEQFF.

The chain is built from TRBV7-2 and TRBJ2-1, with 8 positions matching TRBD2. Germline lookup yields CDR1 SGHTA and CDR2 FQGNSA. Unmatched junction bases numbered 13, after V lost 5 bases and J lost 7 bases. This CDR3 has 16 residues. For the CDR3, the DNA is TGTGCCAGCAGCCCCTCTCGGGATAGCGGGGAAAATGAGCAGTTCTTC. Amino acids: CASSPSRDSGENEQFF.

This clone was counted between two and nine times. The chain links TRBV30 to TRBJ1-2, with 11 bases aligning to TRBD1. Per the germline V gene, CDR1 is GTSNPN and CDR2 is SVGIG (reference sequence). The CDR3 runs to 16 residues. Trimming at V came to 1 base and at J to 3 bases, leaving 7 bases not matched to a gene. The CDR3 loop is CAWSGHRTGGYYGYTF. The CDR3 DNA reads TGTGCCTGGAGTGGACACAGGACAGGGGGCTACTATGGCTACACCTTC. Full variable domain (remainder filled in from reference TRBV30 and TRBJ1-2): SQTIHQWPATLVQPVGSPLSLECTVEGTSNPNLYWYRQAAGRGLQLLFYSVGIGQISSEVPQNLSASRPQDRQFILSSKKLLLSDSGFYLCAWSGHRTGGYYGYTFGSGTRLTVV.

The genes are TRBV18 and TRBJ1-3; D is undetermined. Germline V gene lookup returns CDR1 KGHSH and CDR2 LQKENI. Trimming cost V 0 bases and J 4 bases, with 10 bases left between them. The CDR3 consists of 15 residues. This chain's CDR3 is CASSPPGGDGNTIYF. CDR3 sequence (DNA): TGTGCCAGCTCACCACCCGGTGGAGACGGAAACACCATATATTTT.

The rearrangement links TRBV6-1 to TRBJ1-3; a possible D gene is TRBD1 (6 bases). Per the germline V gene, CDR1 is MNHNS and CDR2 is SASEGT. The V end was cut by 6 bases, the J end by 5 bases, with 14 bases between. The length of the CDR3 is 14 residues. This chain's CDR3 is CASRTIGDRNTIYF. CDR3 DNA: TGTGCCAGCAGGACGATAGGGGACAGAAACACCATATATTTT.

The chain recombines TRBV6-1 with TRBJ1-6; D unclear. Germline-derived CDR1 and CDR2 are MNHNS and SASEGT. The V and J ends lost 6 bases and 9 bases respectively, with 15 bases between them. The CDR3 sequence is 14 residues long. CDR3 sequence reads: CASRRGLLGSPLHF. CDR3 nucleotides: TGTGCCAGCAGGAGAGGGCTCCTCGGTTCACCCCTCCACTTT.

V usage is TRBV7-9 and J usage is TRBJ2-5; TRBD2 agrees at 12 bases. CDR3 length equals 15 residues. CDR1 SEHNR and CDR2 FQNEAQ come from the germline V gene (reference sequence). J was trimmed by 5 bases and V by 5 bases; bases with no gene match: 6. CDR3 sequence reads: CASSVTSGGVETQYF. The CDR3 DNA reads TGTGCCAGCAGCGTGACTAGCGGGGGTGTGGAGACCCAGTACTTC.

The V gene is TRBV9, the J gene TRBJ2-2; TRBD1 is a possible D gene (5 bases). The CDR3 spans 13 residues. The germline gives CDR1 SGDLS, CDR2 YYNGEE. Trimming removed 0 bases at V and 5 bases at J, with 5 bases between. In DNA form, the CDR3 reads TGTGCCAGCAGCGTAGAGGGGACCGGGGAGCTGTTTTTT. Translated, it gives CASSVEGTGELFF.

The gene calls are TRBV5-1 and TRBJ2-7, with D possibly matching TRBD2 (5 bases). From germline, CDR1 is SGHRS and CDR2 YFSETQ. This CDR3 comprises 13 residues. V was shortened by 0 bases and J by 3 bases, with 7 bases between the two germline ends. Here the CDR3 reads CASSLGLNYEQYV. The CDR3 DNA reads as TGCGCCAGCAGCTTGGGACTAAACTACGAGCAGTACGTC.

This rearrangement joins TRBV7-2 to TRBJ1-1; TRBD1 is a possible D gene (5 bases). V gave up 2 bases and J gave up 4 bases, with 8 bases separating them. From germline, CDR1 is SGHTA and CDR2 FQGNSA. The CDR3 contains 13 residues. Here the CDR3 reads CASSLSGGTEAFF. CDR3 sequence (DNA): TGTGCCAGCAGCTTATCGGGGGGCACTGAAGCTTTCTTT.

Only one count was recorded for this clone. This chain uses TRBV5-4 with TRBJ2-3; 8 bases line up with TRBD2. The CDR3 sequence is 16 residues long. Trimming cost V 0 bases and J 1 base; bases outside gene matches: 4. The germline gives CDR1 SGHNT, CDR2 YYREEE (reference sequence). The CDR3 nucleotides are TGTGCCAGCAGCTTGGGGATCGGGGGGGGCACAGATACGCAGTATTTT. Its translation is CASSLGIGGGTDTQYF.

V gene TRBV19 combines with J gene TRBJ1-5, with no clear D. The CDR3 has 13 residues. The ends were cut back, 7 bases at V and 6 bases at J, with 13 bases in the middle. Germline-derived CDR1 and CDR2 are LNHDA and SQIVND (reference sequence). The CDR3 spells CASKGAGGQPQHF. CDR3 nucleotides: TGTGCCAGTAAGGGAGCAGGAGGTCAGCCCCAGCATTTT.

The chain joins TRBV5-1 to TRBJ1-2, with a possible D match to TRBD1 (5 bases). This CDR3 is 14 amino acids long. V was clipped by 4 bases and J by 4 bases, with 14 bases between them. Germline assignment: CDR1 SGHRS and CDR2 YFSETQ. The CDR3, as DNA: TGCGCCAGCAGCCTGGCGGGTGGGGCCTATGGCTACACCTTC. Its protein product is CASSLAGGAYGYTF.